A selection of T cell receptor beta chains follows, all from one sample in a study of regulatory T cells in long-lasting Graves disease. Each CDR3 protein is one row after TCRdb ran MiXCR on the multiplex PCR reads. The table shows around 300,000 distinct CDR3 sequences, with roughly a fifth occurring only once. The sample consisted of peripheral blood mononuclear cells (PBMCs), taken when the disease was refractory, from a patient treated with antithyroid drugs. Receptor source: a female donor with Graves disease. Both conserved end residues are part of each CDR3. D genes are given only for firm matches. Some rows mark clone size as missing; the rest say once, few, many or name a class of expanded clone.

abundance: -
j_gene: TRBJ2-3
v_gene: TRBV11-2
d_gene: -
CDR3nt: TGTGCCAGCAGCTTAACGTCGGGGGAACGCACAGATACGCAGTATTTT
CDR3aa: CASSLTSGERTDTQYF

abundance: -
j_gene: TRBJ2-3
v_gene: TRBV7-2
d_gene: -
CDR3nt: TGTGCCAGCAGCACCCCTGGGACCGGGAGTGATACGCAGTATTTT
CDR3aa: CASSTPGTGSDTQYF

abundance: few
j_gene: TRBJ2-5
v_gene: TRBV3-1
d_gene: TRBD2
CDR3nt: TGTGCCAGCAGCCAGGGTCGGGAGGACCGGAGGGAGACCCAGTACTTC
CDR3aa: CASSQGREDRRETQYF

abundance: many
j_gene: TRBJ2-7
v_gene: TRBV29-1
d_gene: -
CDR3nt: TGCAGCGTTGAACGGTCCTACGAGCAGTACTTC
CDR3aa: CSVERSYEQYF

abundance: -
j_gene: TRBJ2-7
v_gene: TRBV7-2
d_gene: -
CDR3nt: TGTGCCAGCAGTCTTCCGGGCAGGAACTCCTACGAGCAGTACTTC
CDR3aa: CASSLPGRNSYEQYF

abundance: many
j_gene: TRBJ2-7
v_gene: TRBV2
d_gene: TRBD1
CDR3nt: TGTGCCAGCAGGCTTGGACAGGGGGCGAGCGAGCAGTACTTC
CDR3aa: CASRLGQGASEQYF

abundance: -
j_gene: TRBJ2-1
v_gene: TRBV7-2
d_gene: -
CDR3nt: TGTGCCAGCAGACTAGAGGCAAGCTCCTACAATGAGCAGTTCTTC
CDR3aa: CASRLEASSYNEQFF

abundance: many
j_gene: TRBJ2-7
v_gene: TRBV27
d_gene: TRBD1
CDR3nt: TGTGCCAGCAGTACCCAGGGGGCCGGCTACGAGCAGTACTTC
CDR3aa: CASSTQGAGYEQYF

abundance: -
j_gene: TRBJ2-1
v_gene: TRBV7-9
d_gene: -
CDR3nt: TGTGCCAGCAGCTTAAGGGGGATCTCCTACAATGAGCAGTTCTTC
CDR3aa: CASSLRGISYNEQFF

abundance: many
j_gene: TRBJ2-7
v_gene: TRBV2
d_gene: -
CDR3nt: TGTGCCAGCACCTACAGCGAAGGTTACGAGCAGTACTTC
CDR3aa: CASTYSEGYEQYF

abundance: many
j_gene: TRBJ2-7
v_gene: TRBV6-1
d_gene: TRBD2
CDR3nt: TGTGCCAGCAGGGGGACTAGCGGGAGTCGGGAGCAGTACTTC
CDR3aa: CASRGTSGSREQYF

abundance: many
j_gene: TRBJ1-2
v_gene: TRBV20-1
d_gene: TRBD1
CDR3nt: TGCAGTGCGCCGGACAGGCTCGACTATGGCTACACCTTC
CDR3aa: CSAPDRLDYGYTF

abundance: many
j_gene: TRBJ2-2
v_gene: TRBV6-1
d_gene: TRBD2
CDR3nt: TGTGCCAGCAGCGGTCCGTCGCTAGCGGTCTCCGGGGAGCTGTTTTTT
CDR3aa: CASSGPSLAVSGELFF

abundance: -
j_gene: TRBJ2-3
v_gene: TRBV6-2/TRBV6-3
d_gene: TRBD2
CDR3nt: TGTGCCAGCAGTTACGGTCGGAGGACTAGCGGGAGGCCGGCCCGAGCAGATACGCAGTATTTT
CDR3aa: CASSYGRRTSGRPARADTQYF